What follows are 31 T cell receptor beta chains derived from one specimen sequenced in a study of cytomegalovirus exposure and HLA in healthy donors. 60 Vbeta and 13 Jbeta primers were used in PCR. Produced via immunoSEQ multiplex PCR; TCRdb's table is partial and in-frame only. The sample lists 100,000 to 150,000 clones, about four fifths occurring once. The material sequenced was PBMCs. All receptors come from a middle-aged woman in good health and CMV-seropositive.

The rearrangement uses TRBV28 and TRBJ2-3, with 8 bases fitting TRBD2. CDR1 MDHEN and CDR2 SYDVKM come from the germline V gene. The CDR3 covers 14 residues. J was trimmed by 7 bases and V by 5 bases; bases with no gene match: 8. The CDR3 reads CASSPRRGANTQYF. CDR3 in DNA: TGTGCCAGCAGTCCCAGGCGGGGGGCTAATACGCAGTATTTT.

J is TRBJ2-3 and V is TRBV10-3; 12 bases are a match to TRBD2. The germline CDR1 and CDR2 sequences are ENHRY and SYGVKD. The CDR3 is made up of 16 amino acids. With V trimmed by 2 bases and J by 0 bases, 0 bases remained unmatched. The CDR3 DNA reads TGTGCCATCAGTGAGGGGACTAGCGGGAGCACAGATACGCAGTATTTT. Translating it yields CAISEGTSGSTDTQYF.

The chain employs TRBV7-2 and TRBJ2-5; 13 nucleotides align to TRBD2. Trimming took 5 bases from V and 5 from J; bases not matched to a gene: 8. The CDR3 runs 16 residues. Germline CDR1 is SGHTA and CDR2 is FQGNSA. CDR3 DNA sequence: TGTGCCAGCAGCCCGCGGACTAGCGGGAGTCGGGAGACCCAGTACTTC. It encodes CASSPRTSGSRETQYF.

The rearrangement uses TRBV6-5 and TRBJ1-1; D is undetermined. V lost 6 bases, J lost 8 bases, and 10 bases lay in between. The CDR3 is made up of 11 amino acids. Germline lookup yields CDR1 MNHEY and CDR2 SVGAGI. The DNA of the CDR3 is TGTGCCAGCAGCGGGAACGGAGAAGCTTTCTTT. Protein: CASSGNGEAFF.

The chain combines TRBV25-1 with TRBJ2-3; 7 bases map to TRBD1. The CDR3 is made up of 14 amino acids. Germline CDR1 reads MGHDK; CDR2 reads SYGVNS. The junction had 7 bases not matched to a gene; V was cut back by 4 bases and J by 6 bases. CDR3 DNA sequence: TGTGCCAGCAGTGTAGGACAGGTCCTTGATACGCAGTATTTT. Translated: CASSVGQVLDTQYF.

This clone has a handful of counts. The rearrangement uses TRBV5-6 and TRBJ2-7; the D is unclear. Germline V gives CDR1 SGHDT, CDR2 YYEEEE. The V gene lost 4 bases and the J gene lost 5 bases, with 19 bases spanning the gap. CDR3 size: 15 residues. CDR3 sequence: CASSTFASRPHEQYF. CDR3 nucleotide sequence: TGTGCCAGCAGCACCTTTGCGTCTCGCCCCCACGAGCAGTACTTC.

Concerning this clone: This specimen includes other DNA sequences encoding the same CDR3. V usage is TRBV6-5 and J usage is TRBJ1-2; D unclear. The V end lost 0 bases, the J end lost 5 bases, and 16 bases lay between the germline ends. The length of the CDR3 is 16 residues. Germline values: CDR1 MNHEY, CDR2 SVGAGI. CDR3 protein: CASSYSSSSPKYGYTF. CDR3 coding DNA: TGTGCCAGCAGTTACTCGTCGTCTAGCCCCAAATATGGCTACACCTTC.

The CDR3 spells CASSLRGAGQPQHF. CDR3 nucleotides: TGTGCCAGCAGCTTACGGGGTGCGGGTCAGCCCCAGCATTTT. The chain links TRBV5-8 to TRBJ1-5; D unclear. In germline, CDR1 is SGHTS, CDR2 YDEGEE. Deletions cut 2 bases from V and 6 bases from J, with 12 bases between. The CDR3 spans 14 residues.

The rearrangement uses TRBV5-6 and TRBJ2-3; 7 positions agree with TRBD2. Germline V gives CDR1 SGHDT, CDR2 YYEEEE. The CDR3 contains 17 residues. J gave up 2 bases and V 1 base, and 10 bases lay outside the gene matches. The CDR3 nucleotides are TGTGCCAGCAGCTTGCTGAACGGGGGGTACAACACAGATACGCAGTATTTT. Translated, it gives CASSLLNGGYNTDTQYF.

The chain is built from TRBV30 and TRBJ2-6, with TRBD2 as a possible D gene (6 bases). Trimming stripped 2 bases from V and 1 base from J, with 12 bases between. This CDR3 comprises 16 residues. Germline V CDR1 and CDR2: GTSNPN, SVGIG (reference sequence). As DNA, the CDR3 is TGTGCCTGGAGTCAATTTGGGGGGTCTGGGGCCAACGTCCTGACTTTC. Its protein product is CAWSQFGGSGANVLTF. Full variable domain (missing parts from reference TRBV30 and TRBJ2-6): SQTIHQWPATLVQPVGSPLSLECTVEGTSNPNLYWYRQAAGRGLQLLFYSVGIGQISSEVPQNLSASRPQDRQFILSSKKLLLSDSGFYLCAWSQFGGSGANVLTFGAGSRLTVL.

This chain uses TRBV7-2 with TRBJ2-5; no clear D. CDR1 and CDR2 from the germline V gene are SGHTA and FQGNSA. The CDR3 is made up of 13 amino acids. Trimming removed 4 bases from V and 2 bases from J, with 8 bases in between. The CDR3 is CASSSTRQETQYF. The CDR3 bases are TGTGCCAGCAGCTCCACGCGTCAAGAGACCCAGTACTTC.

This rearrangement joins TRBV27 to TRBJ2-7, with TRBD2 matching 7 bases. The CDR3 is 16 residues long. Germline trimming cut 2 bases from V and 0 bases from J; bases unmatched to any gene: 7. CDR1 is MNHEY, CDR2 SMNVEV, per germline (reference sequence). This CDR3 is CASSLAAREVSYEQYF. DNA of the CDR3: TGTGCCAGCAGTTTAGCGGCCCGGGAGGTCTCCTACGAGCAGTACTTC.

The V and J genes are TRBV7-8 and TRBJ2-5, with D perhaps matching TRBD2 (5 bases). Germline V CDR1 and CDR2: SGHVS, FQNEAQ. Trimming pared 4 bases from V and 1 base from J, leaving 16 bases between. The CDR3 consists of 16 residues. The CDR3 region is CASSSRRVAFQETQYF. The CDR3 DNA reads TGTGCCAGCAGCTCTCGAAGGGTAGCGTTCCAAGAGACCCAGTACTTC. The whole variable domain, remainder taken from reference TRBV7-8 and TRBJ2-5, is GAGVSQSPRYKVAKRGQDVALRCDPISGHVSLFWYQQALGQGPEFLTYFQNEAQLDKSGLPSDRFFAERPEGSVSTLKIQRTQQEDSAVYLCASSSRRVAFQETQYFGPGTRLLVL.

The chain couples TRBV10-1 to TRBJ1-4; 7 bases are shared with TRBD1. This CDR3 is 14 amino acids long. Germline CDR1 WNHNN, CDR2 SYGVQD (reference sequence). V lost 10 bases, J lost 5 bases, and 10 bases stayed unmatched. This CDR3 reads CATIPRDSNEKLFF. DNA for the CDR3: TGCGCCACCATACCCCGGGACAGCAATGAAAAACTGTTTTTT.

On this clone: The sample has other DNA sequences that encode this CDR3 too. V and J are TRBV29-1 and TRBJ2-7; 9 bases are shared with TRBD1. This CDR3 is 15 amino acids long. The trim removed 2 bases at V and 3 bases at J, leaving 8 bases unmatched. Germline loops: CDR1 SQVTM, CDR2 ANQGSEA. This chain's CDR3 is CSVESWGQGDYEQYF. Written as DNA, the CDR3 is TGCAGCGTTGAATCCTGGGGACAGGGTGACTACGAGCAGTACTTC.

The CDR3 here is CASSPGMNTEAFF. The CDR3 coding sequence is TGTGCCAGCAGTCCAGGGATGAACACTGAAGCTTTCTTT. The chain employs TRBV28 and TRBJ1-1, with a tentative D call TRBD1 (5 bases). In germline, CDR1 is MDHEN, CDR2 SYDVKM. V lost 5 bases, J lost 0 bases, and 7 bases lay in between. The CDR3 sequence is 13 residues long.

This clone showed up just once. Here the CDR3 DNA reads TGTGCCAGCAGACTGACCGGGGGTTTGACGGGAAACACCATATATTTT. Protein sequence: CASRLTGGLTGNTIYF. The chain has TRBV5-6 and TRBJ1-3; tentative D call: TRBD1 (5 bases). Trimming shortened V by 5 bases and J by 4 bases, and 19 bases separated the two germline ends. The length of the CDR3 is 16 residues. Germline-derived CDR1 and CDR2 are SGHDT and YYEEEE.

The chain recombines TRBV10-3 with TRBJ1-4; no definite D call. The ends were cut back, 0 bases at V and 0 bases at J, with 8 bases in the middle. Germline V lookup: CDR1 ENHRY, CDR2 SYGVKD. CDR3 length: 16 amino acids. CDR3 DNA: TGTGCCATCAGTGAGTCAAGGAGAGCAACTAATGAAAAACTGTTTTTT. Its protein is CAISESRRATNEKLFF.

This rearrangement joins TRBV12-1 to TRBJ2-7; the tabulated D call, TRBD2, remains unverified against the DNA. TRBV12-1 is a pseudogene. This CDR3 has 15 residues. CDR3 protein: CASTAETSGSMEQYF. The CDR3 region has the DNA TGTGCCAGCACGGCTGAAACTAGCGGGAGTATGGAGCAGTACTTC.

The V and J genes are TRBV1 and TRBJ2-2; the D segment call TRBD1 is taken from the table without a DNA check. TRBV1 is a listed pseudogene. This CDR3 has 16 amino acids. The CDR3 here is CTSSLDRSGVTGELFF. In nucleotides, the CDR3 is TGCACCAGCAGCCTGGACAGGAGTGGTGTTACCGGGGAGCTGTTTTTT.

The chain recombines TRBV7-8 with TRBJ2-1, with 7 bases matching TRBD1. From germline, CDR1 is SGHVS and CDR2 FQNEAQ. After removal of 1 base from V and 7 bases from J, the junction contained 4 bases not matched to a gene. The CDR3 totals 14 residues. The CDR3 sequence is CASSLGARGNEQFF. CDR3 bases: TGTGCCAGCAGCTTAGGTGCCAGGGGGAATGAGCAGTTCTTC.

V usage is TRBV6-5 and J usage is TRBJ2-2, with a tentative D call TRBD2 (6 bases). The CDR3 is made up of 12 amino acids. Germline V gives CDR1 MNHEY, CDR2 SVGAGI. V lost 10 bases and J lost 7, with 13 bases in between. This CDR3 reads CATDGGDGELFF. The CDR3 DNA reads as TGTGCCACCGACGGGGGTGACGGGGAGCTGTTTTTT.

The chain recombines TRBV7-2 with TRBJ2-5; 10 bases are shared with TRBD2. Germline CDR1 and CDR2: SGHTA and FQGNSA. The CDR3 is made up of 16 amino acids. V lost 7 bases, J lost 4 bases, and 12 bases stayed unmatched. The CDR3 loop is CASTPGLASVTETQYF. The CDR3 DNA sequence: TGTGCCAGCACCCCGGGACTAGCGAGCGTGACAGAGACCCAGTACTTC. Based on the CDR3 plus reference TRBV7-2 and TRBJ2-5, the full variable domain is GAGVSQSPSNKVTEKGKDVELRCDPISGHTALYWYRQSLGQGLEFLIYFQGNSAPDKSGLPSDRFSAERTGGSVSTLTIQRTQQEDSAVYLCASTPGLASVTETQYFGPGTRLLVL.

In DNA, the CDR3 is TGTGCCAGCAGTTCCCCGGGTAGCGGGAGAATCTATGAGCAGTTCTTC. As protein: CASSSPGSGRIYEQFF. The chain recombines TRBV28 with TRBJ2-1, with 9 bases aligning to TRBD2. The CDR3 contains 16 residues. Germline-derived CDR1 and CDR2 are MDHEN and SYDVKM. V shed 4 bases and J 8 bases; nucleotides not matched to a gene: 12.

This clone was observed a few times. The chain carries TRBV7-2 and TRBJ1-5; 7 bases are a match to TRBD1. The V and J ends lost 4 bases and 4 bases, in that order; junction bases with no gene match: 7. The CDR3 runs 15 residues. From germline, CDR1 is SGHTA and CDR2 FQGNSA. CDR3 in amino acids: CASSSRQGGNQPQHF. The CDR3 bases are TGTGCCAGCAGCTCCAGACAGGGTGGAAATCAGCCCCAGCATTTT.

In the case of this clone: Its ends do not fully match the called genes, so a read error is possible. This rearrangement joins TRBV7-9 to TRBJ1-2; D gene unclear. Germline-derived CDR1 and CDR2 are SEHNR and FQNEAQ (reference sequence). CDR3 length equals 12 residues. The CDR3 loop is CSSSLLAYGYTF. DNA for the CDR3: TGTTCCAGCAGCTTATTGGCATATGGCTACACCTTC. The full variable domain, its missing parts supplied by reference TRBV7-9 and TRBJ1-2, is DTGVSQNPRHKITKRGQNVTFRCDPISEHNRLYWYRQTLGQGPEFLTYFQNEAQLEKSRLLSDRFSAERPKGSFSTLEIQRTEQGDSAMYLCSSSLLAYGYTFGSGTRLTVV.

The chain carries TRBV27 and TRBJ2-5; TRBD2 might be the D (6 bases). The J call may be faulty, since TRBJ2-7 better matches the DNA end. CDR1 MNHEY and CDR2 SMNVEV come from the germline V gene (reference sequence). The CDR3 is made up of 12 amino acids. As DNA, the CDR3 is TGTGCCAGCAGCGTAGCGGAGGGCGAGCAGTACTTC. This gives the protein CASSVAEGEQYF.

This clone was observed a handful of times. The J gene is TRBJ1-5, the V gene TRBV25-1, with a tentative D call TRBD1 (6 bases). The germline V and J ends were trimmed by 4 bases and 1 base, with 8 bases remaining between them. This CDR3 spans 14 amino acids. Germline lookup yields CDR1 MGHDK and CDR2 SYGVNS. CDR3 sequence reads: CASSVTGSNQPQHF. DNA for the CDR3: TGTGCCAGCAGTGTTACAGGGAGCAATCAGCCCCAGCATTTT.

This sequence joins TRBV7-3 and TRBJ2-1; 15 nucleotides agree with TRBD2. CDR3 size: 17 residues. The germline CDR1 and CDR2 sequences are SGHTA and FQGTGA. Trimming cost V 5 bases and J 8 bases; bases outside gene matches: 10. In DNA, the CDR3 is TGTGCCAGCAGCCCACAAACCGGGACTAGCGGGAGGCATGAGCAGTTCTTC. Amino acids: CASSPQTGTSGRHEQFF.

The CDR3 region has the DNA TGTGCTTGTCAGGGCATTAGCAATCAGCCCCAGCATTTT. This translates into CACQGISNQPQHF. This rearrangement joins TRBV6-1 to TRBJ1-5; D is perhaps TRBD1 (5 bases). Germline CDR1 reads MNHNS; CDR2 reads SASEGT. The CDR3 runs to 13 residues.

This clone was observed a single time. This chain connects TRBV10-3 to TRBJ2-7, with a tentative D call TRBD2 (7 bases). CDR3 size: 16 residues. Germline V gives CDR1 ENHRY, CDR2 SYGVKD. V lost 2 bases to trimming and J lost 0 bases, with 14 bases between them. CDR3 region: CAISEGGDTYSYEQYF. CDR3 DNA sequence: TGTGCCATCAGTGAGGGGGGGGACACCTACTCCTACGAGCAGTACTTC.